These 9 T cell receptor beta chains share one sample of origin, sequenced in a study of T cells after yellow fever vaccination. TCRdb processed the 5' RACE reads anew with MiXCR; each CDR3 protein has one entry. This table holds some 350,000 distinct CDR3 sequences, approximately 10% found once. This specimen was PBMCs, taken on the day of the first yellow fever vaccination. These receptors all come from a young man who received the YFV17D yellow fever vaccine.

The chain links TRBV24-1 to TRBJ2-6; maybe TRBD1 (7 bases). The CDR3 is 16 amino acids. Trimming removed 3 bases at V and 4 bases at J, with 12 bases between. Germline-derived CDR1 and CDR2 are KGHDR and SFDVKD. The CDR3 DNA is TGTGCCACCAGTGATGGAGGGGGCGGAGGGGCCAACGTCCTGACTTTC. Amino acid sequence: CATSDGGGGGANVLTF.

This clonotype has only a few counts. The chain recombines TRBV4-2 with TRBJ1-4; D might be TRBD1 (5 bases). The CDR3 spans 18 residues. Germline V gene sequence: CDR1 LGHNA, CDR2 YNFKEQ. V was trimmed by 0 bases and J by 6 bases, leaving 20 bases between them. The CDR3, as DNA: TGTGCCAGCAGCCAAGATTTTACCCTGGGGCTTTACGATGAAAAACTGTTTTTT. As protein: CASSQDFTLGLYDEKLFF.

The chain joins TRBV4-2 to TRBJ2-4; 8 nucleotides align to TRBD2. CDR1 is LGHNA, CDR2 YNFKEQ, per germline. This CDR3 comprises 15 residues. Trimming at V came to 0 bases and at J to 7 bases, leaving 5 bases not matched to a gene. The CDR3 DNA reads TGTGCCAGCAGCCAAGAGCCCGGGAGGGGTAACATTCAGTACTTC. Encoded protein: CASSQEPGRGNIQYF.

The J gene is TRBJ1-6, the V gene TRBV24-1; TRBD1 matches 7 bases. CDR1 KGHDR and CDR2 SFDVKD come from the germline V gene. The length of the CDR3 is 15 residues. After removal of 5 bases from V and 9 bases from J, the junction contained 9 bases not matched to a gene. The CDR3 region is CATSAPDRESSPLHF. In DNA, the CDR3 is TGTGCCACCAGTGCTCCCGACAGGGAGAGTTCACCCCTCCACTTT.

The sample holds a few counts of this clonotype. The chain recombines TRBV18 with TRBJ1-2, with unresolved D. The CDR3 extends over 14 amino acids. Trimming removed 2 bases from V and 3 bases from J, with 10 bases in between. In germline, CDR1 is KGHSH, CDR2 LQKENI. CDR3 in amino acids: CASSPSREDYGYTF. CDR3 bases: TGTGCCAGCTCACCATCGAGGGAGGACTATGGCTACACCTTC.

This clonotype was seen a handful of times. The gene calls are TRBV6-1 and TRBJ2-7, with 12 bases lining up with TRBD2. Germline values: CDR1 MNHNS, CDR2 SASEGT. CDR3 length: 16 residues. Losses at the gene ends were 6 bases for V and 2 bases for J; bases not matched to a gene: 8. CDR3 sequence: CASRHPGLAGTYEQYF. CDR3 bases: TGTGCCAGCAGGCACCCGGGACTAGCGGGTACCTACGAGCAGTACTTC.

This clonotype was detected ten times or more. The chain couples TRBV6-6 to TRBJ2-4; 7 positions agree with TRBD1. J gave up 4 bases and V 5 bases, and 2 bases lay outside the gene matches. Per germline, CDR1 MNHNY and CDR2 SVGAGI (reference sequence). This CDR3 comprises 13 residues. CDR3: CASSPRGKNIQYF. The CDR3 DNA is TGTGCCAGCAGTCCCAGGGGGAAAAACATTCAGTACTTC.

V gene TRBV5-4 combines with J gene TRBJ2-2; 10 nucleotides align to TRBD1. CDR3 size: 15 residues. The V gene's germline CDR1 is SGHNT and CDR2 YYREEE (reference sequence). J lost 7 bases, V lost 4 bases, and 7 bases had no gene match. CDR3 loop: CASSPGTGVDGELFF. The CDR3 region has the DNA TGTGCCAGCAGCCCGGGGACAGGGGTCGACGGGGAGCTGTTTTTT.

This chain uses TRBV12-3 or TRBV12-4 with TRBJ2-1, with TRBD2 matching over 9 bases. There are 15 residues in the CDR3. Trimming took 1 base from V and 3 from J; bases not matched to a gene: 1. Here the CDR3 DNA reads TGTGCCAGCAGTTTAGGGACTAGCGACTACAATGAGCAGTTCTTC. Translating it yields CASSLGTSDYNEQFF.